This passage covers 13 T cell receptor beta chains from one sample sequenced in a study of response to subunit inactivated influenza vaccine. TCRdb itself ran the RT-PCR reads through MiXCR, one entry per CDR3 protein. The sample consists of over 650,000 distinct CDR3 sequences, less than 20% of them appearing once. Sequenced here: PBMCs from blood, sampled 5 days after vaccination. All receptors derive from a man aged 45-65 years who received an inactivated influenza vaccine.

The chain couples TRBV10-3 to TRBJ2-2; TRBD1 agrees at 7 bases. The CDR3 spans 12 residues. The J segment lost 4 bases and the V segment lost 8 bases, leaving 1 base of the junction unmatched. The germline V gene encodes CDR1 ENHRY and CDR2 SYGVKD. The DNA for the CDR3 is TGTGCCATCGGACAGGTCACCGGGGAGCTGTTTTTT. Encoded protein: CAIGQVTGELFF.

The rearrangement links TRBV2 to TRBJ2-7, with D uncertain. The V gene's germline CDR1 is SNHLY and CDR2 FYNNEI. The CDR3 covers 15 residues. V shed 3 bases and J shed 2 bases, with 14 bases lying between them. The CDR3 spells CASSDWLGNPYEQYF. In nucleotides, the CDR3 is TGTGCCAGCAGTGATTGGTTAGGGAACCCCTACGAGCAGTACTTC. The entire variable domain, with the rest obtained from reference TRBV2 and TRBJ2-7, is as follows: EPEVTQTPSHQVTQMGQEVILRCVPISNHLYFYWYRQILGQKVEFLVSFYNNEISEKSEIFDDQFSVERPDGSNFTLKIRSTKLEDSAMYFCASSDWLGNPYEQYFGPGTRLTVT.

The chain links TRBV5-1 to TRBJ1-2; D perhaps matches TRBD1 (5 bases). The germline V gene encodes CDR1 SGHRS and CDR2 YFSETQ. CDR3 length: 14 amino acids. V shed 0 bases and J shed 6 bases, with 12 bases lying between them. The chain's CDR3 is CASSLDGGRNGYTF. The CDR3 DNA follows: TGCGCCAGCAGCTTGGACGGGGGTAGAAATGGCTACACCTTC.

The chain joins TRBV27 to TRBJ2-2, with TRBD1 matching 8 bases. CDR1 MNHEY and CDR2 SMNVEV come from the germline V gene (reference sequence). The ends lost 0 bases at V and 2 bases at J; junction bases unmatched: 2. The CDR3 extends over 16 amino acids. In DNA form, the CDR3 reads TGTGCCAGCAGTTTATCGCCAGGGGGCAACACCGGGGAGCTGTTTTTT. This encodes CASSLSPGGNTGELFF.

This clonotype was counted a few times. The CDR3 is CASSQDGQGILSYEQYF. The DNA of the CDR3 is TGCGCCAGCAGCCAAGACGGACAGGGGATTCTCTCCTACGAGCAGTACTTC. V usage is TRBV4-1 and J usage is TRBJ2-7; 9 bases are shared with TRBD1. The CDR3 runs to 17 residues. Germline V CDR1 and CDR2: MGHRA, YSYEKL. Trimming took 0 bases from V and 0 from J; bases not matched to a gene: 6.

This clonotype occurred a few times. This sequence joins TRBV27 and TRBJ2-2, with D maybe TRBD1 (5 bases). This CDR3 region has 13 residues. The V end lost 8 bases, the J end lost 6 bases, and 13 bases lay between the germline ends. Germline V gene lookup returns CDR1 MNHEY and CDR2 SMNVEV (reference sequence). The CDR3 DNA sequence: TGTGCCAGCTGGCATGGGGCCTCCGGGGAGCTGTTTTTT. Its protein is CASWHGASGELFF.

This CDR3 reads CSARGGTSGGDQETQYF. CDR3 coding DNA: TGCAGTGCTAGAGGAGGGACTAGCGGGGGGGACCAAGAGACCCAGTACTTC. This rearrangement joins TRBV20-1 to TRBJ2-5, with 16 bases that match TRBD2. CDR1 is DFQATT and CDR2 is SNEGSKA in the germline V gene (reference sequence). After removal of 1 base from V and 0 bases from J, the junction contained 2 bases not matched to a gene. This CDR3 contains 17 residues.

This chain uses TRBV6-5 with TRBJ2-1; D not certain. The length of the CDR3 is 17 residues. With 0 bases removed from V and 6 bases from J, the gap between germline ends came to 18 bases. Looked up from germline, CDR1 is MNHEY and CDR2 is SVGAGI. CDR3 DNA sequence: TGTGCCAGCAGTTACTCGATAAGTCTCCCCACCGGCAATGAGCAGTTCTTC. It translates to CASSYSISLPTGNEQFF.

This clonotype showed up just a few times. This sequence joins TRBV18 and TRBJ1-3; the D is unclear. The CDR3 spans 13 residues. Germline assignment: CDR1 KGHSH and CDR2 LQKENI. Trimming took off 0 bases at V and 4 bases at J, with 4 bases between the two ends. This chain's CDR3 is CASSPPGGNTIYF. CDR3 sequence (DNA): TGTGCCAGCTCACCACCGGGAGGAAACACCATATATTTT.

The rearrangement uses TRBV20-1 and TRBJ1-2; D is ambiguous. Trimming stripped 6 bases from V and 14 bases from J, with 19 bases between. The CDR3 sequence is 11 residues long. Looked up from germline, CDR1 is DFQATT and CDR2 is SNEGSKA (reference sequence). The DNA of the CDR3 is TGCAGTGCCAGCGGGCTGGGGATTAAGACCTTC. Translated: CSASGLGIKTF.

The chain uses TRBV20-1 and TRBJ2-3; tentative D call: TRBD1 (6 bases). V shed 6 bases and J shed 2 bases, with 18 bases lying between them. The germline gives CDR1 DFQATT, CDR2 SNEGSKA (reference sequence). This CDR3 is 15 amino acids long. CDR3 sequence (DNA): TGCAGTGCCGCAGGACAGCGAAGAATCACAGATACGCAGTATTTT. Encoded protein: CSAAGQRRITDTQYF.

The chain is built from TRBV28 and TRBJ2-7; TRBD1 matches 9 bases. The CDR3 loop spans 14 amino acids. J lost 6 bases, V lost 5 bases, and 8 bases had no gene match. Per germline, CDR1 MDHEN and CDR2 SYDVKM. In DNA form, the CDR3 reads TGTGCCAGCAGTCCGGGACAGGGTCCCCTCGAGCAGTACTTC. Translation: CASSPGQGPLEQYF.

V and J are TRBV11-2 and TRBJ2-1; the D gene is possibly TRBD1 (6 bases). Per the germline V gene, CDR1 is SGHAT and CDR2 is FQNNGV. V lost 0 bases, J lost 2 bases, and 14 bases lay in between. This CDR3 spans 17 amino acids. CDR3 amino acids: CASSLDRKAGAYNEQFF. Here the CDR3 DNA reads TGTGCCAGCAGCTTAGATCGGAAAGCAGGGGCCTACAATGAGCAGTTCTTC.